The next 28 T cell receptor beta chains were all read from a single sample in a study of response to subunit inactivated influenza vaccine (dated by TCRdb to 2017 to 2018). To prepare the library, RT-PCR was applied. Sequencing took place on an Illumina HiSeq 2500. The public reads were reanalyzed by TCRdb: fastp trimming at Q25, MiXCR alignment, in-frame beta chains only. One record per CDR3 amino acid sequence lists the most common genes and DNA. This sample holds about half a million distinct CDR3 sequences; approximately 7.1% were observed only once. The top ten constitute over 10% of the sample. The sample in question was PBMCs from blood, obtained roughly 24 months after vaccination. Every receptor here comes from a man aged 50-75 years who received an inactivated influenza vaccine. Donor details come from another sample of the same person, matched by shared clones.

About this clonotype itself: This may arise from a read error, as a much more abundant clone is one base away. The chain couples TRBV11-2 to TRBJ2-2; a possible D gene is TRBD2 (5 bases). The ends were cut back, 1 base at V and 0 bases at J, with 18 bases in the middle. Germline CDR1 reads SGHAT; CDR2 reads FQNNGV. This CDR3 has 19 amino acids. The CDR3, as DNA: TGTGCCAGCAGCTTAGTTCCTAGGACTGGCCTCACGAACACCGGGGAGCTGTTTTTT. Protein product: CASSLVPRTGLTNTGELFF. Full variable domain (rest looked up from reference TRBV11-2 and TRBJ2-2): EAGVAQSPRYKIIEKRQSVAFWCNPISGHATLYWYQQILGQGPKLLIQFQNNGVVDDSQLPKDRFSAERLKGVDSTLKIQPAKLEDSAVYLCASSLVPRTGLTNTGELFFGEGSRLTVL.

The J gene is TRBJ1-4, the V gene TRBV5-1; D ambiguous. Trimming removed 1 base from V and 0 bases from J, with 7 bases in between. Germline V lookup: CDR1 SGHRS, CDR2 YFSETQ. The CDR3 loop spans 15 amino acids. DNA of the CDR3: TGCGCCAGCAGCTTGAGTCCTGCAACTAATGAAAAACTGTTTTTT. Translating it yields CASSLSPATNEKLFF.

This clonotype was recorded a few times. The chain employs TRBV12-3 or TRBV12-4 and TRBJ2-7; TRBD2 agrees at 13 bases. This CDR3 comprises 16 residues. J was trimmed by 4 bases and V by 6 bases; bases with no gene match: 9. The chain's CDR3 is CASSSELAGGWYEQYF. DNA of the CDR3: TGTGCCAGCAGCTCCGAACTAGCGGGGGGGTGGTACGAGCAGTACTTC.

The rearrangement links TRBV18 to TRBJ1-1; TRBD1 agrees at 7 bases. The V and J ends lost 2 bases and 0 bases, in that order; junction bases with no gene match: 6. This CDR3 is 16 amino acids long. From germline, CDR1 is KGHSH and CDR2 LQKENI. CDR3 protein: CASSPVIQGMNTEAFF. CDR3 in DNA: TGTGCCAGCTCACCAGTTATACAGGGGATGAACACTGAAGCTTTCTTT.

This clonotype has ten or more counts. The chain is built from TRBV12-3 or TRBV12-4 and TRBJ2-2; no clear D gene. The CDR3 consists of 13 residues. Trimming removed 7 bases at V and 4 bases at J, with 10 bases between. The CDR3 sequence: CASIRRATGELFF. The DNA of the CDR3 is TGTGCCAGCATCCGGCGTGCCACCGGGGAGCTGTTTTTT.

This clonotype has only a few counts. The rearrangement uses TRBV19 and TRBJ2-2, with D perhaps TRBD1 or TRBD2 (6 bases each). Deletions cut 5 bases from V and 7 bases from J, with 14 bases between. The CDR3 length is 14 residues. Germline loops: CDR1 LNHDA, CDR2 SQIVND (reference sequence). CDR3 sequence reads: CASSLSGADGELFF. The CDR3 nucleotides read TGTGCCAGTAGTCTATCGGGGGCCGACGGGGAGCTGTTTTTT.

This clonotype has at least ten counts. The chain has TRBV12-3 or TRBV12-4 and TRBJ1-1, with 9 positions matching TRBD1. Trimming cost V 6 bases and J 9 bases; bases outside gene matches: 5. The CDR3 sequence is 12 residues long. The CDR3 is CASRRDRVKAFF. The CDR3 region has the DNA TGTGCCAGCAGACGGGACAGGGTGAAAGCTTTCTTT.

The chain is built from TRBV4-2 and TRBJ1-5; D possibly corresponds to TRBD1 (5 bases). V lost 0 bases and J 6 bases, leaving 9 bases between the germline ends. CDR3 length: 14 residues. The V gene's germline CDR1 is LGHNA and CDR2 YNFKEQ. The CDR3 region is CASSQDWGSQPQHF. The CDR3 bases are TGTGCCAGCAGCCAAGATTGGGGCAGTCAGCCCCAGCATTTT.

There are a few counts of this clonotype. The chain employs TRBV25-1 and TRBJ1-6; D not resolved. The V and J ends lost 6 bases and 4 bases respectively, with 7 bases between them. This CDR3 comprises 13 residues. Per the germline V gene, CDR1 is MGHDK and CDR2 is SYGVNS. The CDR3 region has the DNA TGTGCCAGCAGGGTAGCTTATAATTCACCCCTCCACTTT. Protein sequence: CASRVAYNSPLHF.

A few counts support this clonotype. The CDR3 spells CATSRVQAGATYNEQFF. The CDR3 DNA reads TGTGCCACCAGCAGAGTGCAAGCGGGAGCAACCTACAATGAGCAGTTCTTC. The chain combines TRBV15 with TRBJ2-1; 8 bases map to TRBD2. In germline, CDR1 is LNHNV, CDR2 YYDKDF (reference sequence). Trimming removed 1 base from V and 2 bases from J; junction bases left unmatched: 7. The CDR3 runs 17 residues.

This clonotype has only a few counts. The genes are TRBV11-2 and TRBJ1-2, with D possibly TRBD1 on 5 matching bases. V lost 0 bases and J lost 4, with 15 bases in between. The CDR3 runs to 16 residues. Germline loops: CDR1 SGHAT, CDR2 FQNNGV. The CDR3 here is CASSLDNGAEFYGYTF. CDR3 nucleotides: TGTGCCAGCAGCTTAGATAATGGGGCAGAGTTCTATGGCTACACCTTC. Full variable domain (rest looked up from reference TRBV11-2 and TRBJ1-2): EAGVAQSPRYKIIEKRQSVAFWCNPISGHATLYWYQQILGQGPKLLIQFQNNGVVDDSQLPKDRFSAERLKGVDSTLKIQPAKLEDSAVYLCASSLDNGAEFYGYTFGSGTRLTVV.

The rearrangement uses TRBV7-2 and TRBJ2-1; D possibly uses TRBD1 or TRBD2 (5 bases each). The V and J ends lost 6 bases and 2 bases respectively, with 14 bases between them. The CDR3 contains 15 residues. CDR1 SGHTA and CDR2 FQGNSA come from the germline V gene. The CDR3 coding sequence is TGTGCCAGCAGACAAGGGACCGCGGCCTACAATGAGCAGTTCTTC. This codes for CASRQGTAAYNEQFF.

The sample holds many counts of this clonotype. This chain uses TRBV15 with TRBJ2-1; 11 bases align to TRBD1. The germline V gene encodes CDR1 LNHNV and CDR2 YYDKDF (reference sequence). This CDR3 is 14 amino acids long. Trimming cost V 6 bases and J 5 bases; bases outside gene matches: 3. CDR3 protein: CATSRDRGNNEQFF. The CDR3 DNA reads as TGTGCCACCAGTCGGGACAGGGGGAACAATGAGCAGTTCTTC.

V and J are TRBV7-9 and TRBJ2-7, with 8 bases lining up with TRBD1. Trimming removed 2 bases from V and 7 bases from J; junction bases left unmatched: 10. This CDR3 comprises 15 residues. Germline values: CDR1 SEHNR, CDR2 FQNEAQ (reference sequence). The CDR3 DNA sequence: TGTGCCAGCAGCTTATTGTCCCAGGGGGCTCAGGAGCAGTACTTC. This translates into CASSLLSQGAQEQYF.

The CDR3 spells CASSFASGSVNEQYF. As DNA, the CDR3 is TGTGCCAGCAGCTTCGCTAGCGGGAGCGTCAACGAGCAGTACTTC. The V gene is TRBV7-9, the J gene TRBJ2-7; 10 positions match TRBD2. Germline V gene data show CDR1 as SEHNR and CDR2 as FQNEAQ (reference sequence). V dropped 3 bases and J dropped 5; count of bases not matched to a gene: 7. The CDR3 extends over 15 amino acids.

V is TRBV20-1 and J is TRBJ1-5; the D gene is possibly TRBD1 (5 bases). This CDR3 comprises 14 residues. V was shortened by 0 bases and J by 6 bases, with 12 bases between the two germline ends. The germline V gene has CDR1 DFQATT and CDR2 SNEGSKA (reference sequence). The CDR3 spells CSARDGGVGQPQHF. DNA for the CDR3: TGCAGTGCTAGAGATGGGGGGGTTGGTCAGCCCCAGCATTTT.

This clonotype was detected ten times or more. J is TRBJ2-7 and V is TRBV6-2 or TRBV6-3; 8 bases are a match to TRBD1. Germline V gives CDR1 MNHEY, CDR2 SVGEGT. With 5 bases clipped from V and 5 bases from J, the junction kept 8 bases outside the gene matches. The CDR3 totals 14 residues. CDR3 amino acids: CASSIQGAGDEQYF. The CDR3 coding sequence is TGTGCCAGCAGTATTCAGGGGGCAGGCGACGAGCAGTACTTC.

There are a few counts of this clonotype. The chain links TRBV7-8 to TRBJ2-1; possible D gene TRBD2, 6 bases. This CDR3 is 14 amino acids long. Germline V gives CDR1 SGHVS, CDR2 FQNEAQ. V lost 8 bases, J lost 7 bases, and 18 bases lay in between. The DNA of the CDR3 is TGTGCCAGCGGGCGGGATCGAGCCGGGAATGAGCAGTTCTTC. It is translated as CASGRDRAGNEQFF.

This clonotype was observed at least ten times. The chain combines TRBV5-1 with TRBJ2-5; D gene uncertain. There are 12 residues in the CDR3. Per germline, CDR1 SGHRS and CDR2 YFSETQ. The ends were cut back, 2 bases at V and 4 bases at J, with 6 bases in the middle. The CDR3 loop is CASSLPGETQYF. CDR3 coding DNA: TGCGCCAGCAGCTTACCAGGAGAGACCCAGTACTTC.

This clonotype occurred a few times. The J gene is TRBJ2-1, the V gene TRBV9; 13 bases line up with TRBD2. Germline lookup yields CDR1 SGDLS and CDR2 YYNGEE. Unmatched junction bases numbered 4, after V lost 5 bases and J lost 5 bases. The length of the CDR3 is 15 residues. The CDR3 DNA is TGTGCCAGCAGTGCCACTAGCGGGGGGGACAATGAGCAGTTCTTC. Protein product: CASSATSGGDNEQFF.

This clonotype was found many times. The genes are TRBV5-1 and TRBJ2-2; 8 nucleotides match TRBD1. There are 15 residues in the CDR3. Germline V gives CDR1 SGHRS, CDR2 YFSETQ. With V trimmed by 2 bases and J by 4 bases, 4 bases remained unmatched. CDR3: CASSFDRGGTGELFF. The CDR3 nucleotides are TGCGCCAGCAGCTTCGACAGGGGAGGCACCGGGGAGCTGTTTTTT.

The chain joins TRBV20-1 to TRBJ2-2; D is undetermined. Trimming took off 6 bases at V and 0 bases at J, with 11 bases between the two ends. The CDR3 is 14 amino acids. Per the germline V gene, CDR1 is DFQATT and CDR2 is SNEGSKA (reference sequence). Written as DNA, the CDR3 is TGCAGTGCCACAAGCAGATCGAACACCGGGGAGCTGTTTTTT. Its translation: CSATSRSNTGELFF.

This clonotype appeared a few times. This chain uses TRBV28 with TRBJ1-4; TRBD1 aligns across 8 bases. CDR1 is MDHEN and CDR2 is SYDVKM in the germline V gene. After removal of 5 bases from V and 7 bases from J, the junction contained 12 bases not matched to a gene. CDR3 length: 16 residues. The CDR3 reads CASSLAHRGFGEKLFF. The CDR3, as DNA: TGTGCCAGCAGTCTAGCGCACAGGGGGTTCGGTGAAAAACTGTTTTTT. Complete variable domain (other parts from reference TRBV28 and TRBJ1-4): DVKVTQSSRYLVKRTGEKVFLECVQDMDHENMFWYRQDPGLGLRLIYFSYDVKMKEKGDIPEGYSVSREKKERFSLILESASTNQTSMYLCASSLAHRGFGEKLFFGSGTQLSVL.

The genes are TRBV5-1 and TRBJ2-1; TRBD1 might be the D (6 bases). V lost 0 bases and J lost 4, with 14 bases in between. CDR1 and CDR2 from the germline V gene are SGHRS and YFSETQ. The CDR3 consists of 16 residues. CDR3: CASSLEGGVGYNEQFF. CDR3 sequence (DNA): TGCGCCAGCAGCTTGGAAGGGGGAGTGGGGTACAATGAGCAGTTCTTC.

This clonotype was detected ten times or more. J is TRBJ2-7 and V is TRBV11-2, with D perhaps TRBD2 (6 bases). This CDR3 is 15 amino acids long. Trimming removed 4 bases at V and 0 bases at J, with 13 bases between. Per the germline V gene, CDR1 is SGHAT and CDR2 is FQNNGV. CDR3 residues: CASSSPGVSSYEQYF. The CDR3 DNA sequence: TGTGCCAGCAGCTCGCCGGGGGTCTCCTCCTACGAGCAGTACTTC.

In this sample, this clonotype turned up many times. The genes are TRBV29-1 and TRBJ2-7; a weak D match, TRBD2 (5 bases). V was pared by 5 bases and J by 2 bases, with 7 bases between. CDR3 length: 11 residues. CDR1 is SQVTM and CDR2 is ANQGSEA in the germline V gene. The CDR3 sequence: CSVRRAYEQYF. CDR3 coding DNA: TGCAGCGTTCGGCGGGCCTACGAGCAGTACTTC.

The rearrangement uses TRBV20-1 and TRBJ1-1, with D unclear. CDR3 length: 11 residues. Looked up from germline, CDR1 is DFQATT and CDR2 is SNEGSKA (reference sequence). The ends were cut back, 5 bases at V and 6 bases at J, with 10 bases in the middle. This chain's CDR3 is CSAERYPEAFF. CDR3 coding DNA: TGCAGTGCTGAAAGGTACCCTGAAGCTTTCTTT.

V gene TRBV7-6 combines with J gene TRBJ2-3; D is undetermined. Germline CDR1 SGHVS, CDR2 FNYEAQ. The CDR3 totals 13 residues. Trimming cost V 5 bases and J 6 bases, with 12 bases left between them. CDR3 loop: CASSPTKADTQYF. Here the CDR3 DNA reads TGTGCCAGCAGCCCAACCAAGGCTGATACGCAGTATTTT.